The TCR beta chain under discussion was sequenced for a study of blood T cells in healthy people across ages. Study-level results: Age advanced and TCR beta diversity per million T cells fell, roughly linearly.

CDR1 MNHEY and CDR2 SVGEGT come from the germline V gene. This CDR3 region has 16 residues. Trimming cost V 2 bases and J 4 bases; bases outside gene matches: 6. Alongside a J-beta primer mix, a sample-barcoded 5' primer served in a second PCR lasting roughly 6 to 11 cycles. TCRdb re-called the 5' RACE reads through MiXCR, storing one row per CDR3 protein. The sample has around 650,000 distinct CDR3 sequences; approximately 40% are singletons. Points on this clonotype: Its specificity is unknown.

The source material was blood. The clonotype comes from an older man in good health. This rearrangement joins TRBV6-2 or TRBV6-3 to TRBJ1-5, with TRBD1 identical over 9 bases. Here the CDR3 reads CASSYGRDRDNQPQHF. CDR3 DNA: TGTGCCAGCAGTTACGGCCGGGACAGGGATAATCAGCCCCAGCATTTT.